This T cell receptor beta chain was sequenced for a study of early T cells in non-severe SARS-CoV-2 infection. Turning to the study itself: The input, bulk RNA from unsorted whole blood, was sequenced, and chains were unpaired. Study outcomes and limitations: VDJdb matching favored anti-spike CD8 responses, missing private and CD4 specificities.

There are 11 residues in the CDR3. V was pared by 9 bases and J by 1 base, with 3 bases between. CDR1 and CDR2 from the germline V gene are SGHVS and FQNEAQ. At least ten counts were recorded for this clonotype. Its cognate antigen is unknown. cDNA molecules, individually, were tagged with unique molecular identifiers. TCRdb re-derived calls from the 5' RACE reads in MiXCR, one entry per CDR3 protein. Among roughly 31,000 distinct CDR3 sequences listed, about 4.6% were seen once. The V call is TRBV7-8, the J call TRBJ2-2, with D hard to call. This clonotype was obtained from an adult who was a healthcare worker with PCR-confirmed SARS-CoV-2 infection or an uninfected control (not recorded which). Sequences were obtained from whole blood. The CDR3 reads CARENTGELFF. In nucleotides, the CDR3 is TGTGCCAGGGAGAACACCGGGGAGCTGTTTTTT.